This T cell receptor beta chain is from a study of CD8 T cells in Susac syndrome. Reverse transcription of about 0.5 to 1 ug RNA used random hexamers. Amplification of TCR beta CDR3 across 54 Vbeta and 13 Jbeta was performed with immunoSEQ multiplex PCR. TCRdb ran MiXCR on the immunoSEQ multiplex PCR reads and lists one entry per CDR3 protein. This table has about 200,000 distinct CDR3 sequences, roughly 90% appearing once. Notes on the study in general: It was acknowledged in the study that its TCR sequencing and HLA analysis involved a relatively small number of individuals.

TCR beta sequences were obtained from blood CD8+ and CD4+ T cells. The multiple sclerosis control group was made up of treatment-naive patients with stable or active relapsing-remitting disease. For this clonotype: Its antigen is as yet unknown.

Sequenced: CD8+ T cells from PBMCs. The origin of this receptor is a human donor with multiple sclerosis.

The CDR3 spells CASSSWTSAMNTEAFF. The CDR3 nucleotides read TGTGCCAGCAGTTCCTGGACAAGCGCCATGAACACTGAAGCTTTCTTT. The chain links TRBV27 to TRBJ1-1; TRBD1 might be the D (5 bases). CDR1 is MNHEY, CDR2 SMNVEV, per germline (reference sequence). The CDR3 is made up of 16 amino acids. V lost 4 bases to trimming and J lost 0 bases, with 15 bases between them.